This record concerns one TCR beta chain sequence. Its antigen is unknown. This CDR3 has 13 residues. V was shortened by 4 bases and J by 6 bases, with 13 bases between the two germline ends. From germline, CDR1 is SGHKS and CDR2 YYEKEE (reference sequence). TCRdb reprocessed the RT-PCR reads with MiXCR, giving one entry per CDR3 protein. The table shows about 170,000 distinct CDR3 sequences, with less than 15% occurring only once. This sample was taken from a study of response to subunit inactivated influenza vaccine. Study results and limitations: Authors suggested each seasonal flu vaccination may recruit only limited numbers of new T cells.

These data were also filed under a second study, of T cells expressing NK-cell markers. That study reports: As the method of synthesis, 5'RACE template switching with UMIs yielded TCR beta cDNA. Each TCR beta repertoire originated in sorted T cells that were CD3+CD56+NKG2C+, CD3+CD56+NKG2C- or CD3+CD56-NKG2C+. HCMV specificity was not established for the expanded NKG2C+ T cell clones.

The receptor's source is a middle-aged man who received an inactivated influenza vaccine. J is TRBJ1-1 and V is TRBV5-5; D unresolved. The sequences come from CD8+ T cells sorted from PBMCs, collected less than 13 days after vaccination. CDR3 in DNA: TGTGCCAGCAGCCCCGTCAGGATCGCTGAAGCTTTCTTT. Amino acid sequence: CASSPVRIAEAFF.